Sequencing of this T cell receptor (beta chain) was carried out in a study of blood T cell repertoires in COVID-19. Study in general: Sites in the United States, Italy and Spain provided acute and convalescent COVID-19 samples. Sample material is recorded as cDNA or gDNA derived from T cells, B-cell-depleted T cells, or PBMCs.

It was during active infection that Seattle patients were enrolled and then longitudinally followed. Using immunoSEQ multiplex PCR, the repertoire was profiled, and TCRdb retains in-frame clones only, with some absent. The data hold approximately 120,000 clones, with around 76% observed a single time. Per the germline V gene, CDR1 is MGHRA and CDR2 is YSYEKL. The CDR3 contains 15 residues. Deletions cut 0 bases from V and 4 bases from J, with 13 bases between. The rearrangement uses TRBV4-1 and TRBJ2-7; tentative D call: TRBD2 (6 bases). This TCR was recovered from a man older than 75 with COVID-19, enrolled during active disease. The sample comprised peripheral blood. CDR3: CASSQDPGRSYEQYF. The DNA for the CDR3 is TGCGCCAGCAGCCAAGATCCAGGGAGGAGTTACGAGCAGTACTTC.